Each of the 21 T cell receptor beta chains below was sequenced from the same sample in a study of blood T cell repertoires in COVID-19. Data came from immunoSEQ multiplex PCR; TCRdb stores just in-frame clones and leaves some out. Of 250,000 or so clones listed, about 88% are singletons. The sequenced material came from PBMCs or T cells enriched from blood (not recorded which). Receptor source: a woman in her 50s who had recovered from COVID-19.

The rearrangement links TRBV7-8 to TRBJ1-1; possibly TRBD1 for D (5 bases). V was clipped by 4 bases and J by 2 bases, with 14 bases between them. The CDR3 totals 15 residues. CDR1 and CDR2 from the germline V gene are SGHVS and FQNEAQ. The CDR3 reads CASSSFRVHNTEAFF. In DNA form, the CDR3 reads TGTGCCAGCAGCTCTTTCAGGGTTCATAACACTGAAGCTTTCTTT.

The CDR3 spells CSATRQAEQYF. The CDR3 bases are TGCAGTGCTACCAGACAGGCGGAGCAGTACTTC. This chain links TRBV20-1 with TRBJ2-7; possible D gene TRBD1, 6 bases. CDR3 length: 11 amino acids. V lost 4 bases and J lost 7, with 11 bases in between. CDR1 and CDR2 from the germline V gene are DFQATT and SNEGSKA (reference sequence).

V and J are TRBV3-1 (or the pseudogene TRBV3-2) and TRBJ1-2; TRBD1 might be the D (6 bases). Trimming took 2 bases from V and 8 from J, leaving 9 bases between them. Per germline, CDR1 LGHDT and CDR2 YNNKEL (reference sequence). The CDR3 length is 12 residues. The CDR3 reads CASSQRTVGYTF. As DNA, the CDR3 is TGTGCCAGCAGCCAACGGACAGTCGGCTACACCTTC.

V usage is TRBV7-9 and J usage is TRBJ2-2; D is possibly TRBD2 (6 bases). In germline, CDR1 is SEHNR, CDR2 FQNEAQ (reference sequence). This CDR3 comprises 17 residues. Trimming pared 4 bases from V and 4 bases from J, leaving 19 bases between. CDR3 protein: CASSSSLREATTGELFF. The CDR3 DNA is TGTGCCAGCAGCTCCTCCCTGAGGGAGGCGACCACCGGGGAGCTGTTTTTT.

The CDR3 loop is CASTPLPGSEQFF. For the CDR3, the DNA is TGTGCCAGTACTCCCCTCCCCGGGTCTGAGCAGTTCTTC. This chain links TRBV19 with TRBJ2-1; D unresolved. The V and J ends lost 7 bases and 9 bases respectively, with 16 bases between them. Germline V lookup: CDR1 LNHDA, CDR2 SQIVND (reference sequence). The CDR3 has 13 residues.

The chain couples TRBV28 to TRBJ2-5, with a tentative D call TRBD1 (5 bases). The CDR3 loop spans 14 amino acids. The V end lost 3 bases, the J end lost 5 bases, and 13 bases lay between the germline ends. Germline V gene data show CDR1 as MDHEN and CDR2 as SYDVKM. The CDR3 protein is CASSLRQGYETQYF. The CDR3 nucleotides are TGTGCCAGCAGTTTGCGGCAGGGCTACGAGACCCAGTACTTC.

This chain uses TRBV7-9 with TRBJ1-6, with a tentative D call TRBD1 (6 bases). CDR1 and CDR2 (germline): SEHNR, FQNEAQ (reference sequence). The V end was cut by 7 bases, the J end by 2 bases, with 15 bases between. The CDR3 has 16 amino acids. The chain's CDR3 is CASTDPGGPYNSPLHF. The CDR3 bases are TGTGCCAGCACCGATCCGGGGGGCCCCTATAATTCACCCCTCCACTTT. The complete variable domain, with remaining parts taken from reference TRBV7-9 and TRBJ1-6, reads DTGVSQNPRHKITKRGQNVTFRCDPISEHNRLYWYRQTLGQGPEFLTYFQNEAQLEKSRLLSDRFSAERPKGSFSTLEIQRTEQGDSAMYLCASTDPGGPYNSPLHFGNGTRLTVT.

The chain couples TRBV19 to TRBJ2-1, with a weak D call TRBD2 (6 bases). V dropped 7 bases and J dropped 2 bases, with 12 bases sitting between them. The CDR3 length is 14 residues. CDR1 is LNHDA, CDR2 SQIVND, per germline (reference sequence). The CDR3 is CASKLRETYNEQFF. CDR3 sequence (DNA): TGTGCCAGTAAACTACGGGAGACCTACAATGAGCAGTTCTTC.

The chain couples TRBV30 to TRBJ1-2; no clear D gene. CDR3 length: 11 residues. Germline values: CDR1 GTSNPN, CDR2 SVGIG (reference sequence). V was cut by 7 bases and J by 4 bases, with 10 bases left in between. The CDR3 loop reads CAYLRGYGYTF. CDR3 DNA sequence: TGTGCCTACCTCCGGGGCTATGGCTACACCTTC.

The rearrangement links TRBV20-1 to TRBJ2-1; possible D gene TRBD2, 6 bases. V was shortened by 3 bases and J by 1 base, with 22 bases between the two germline ends. The length of the CDR3 is 18 residues. Germline CDR1 DFQATT, CDR2 SNEGSKA (reference sequence). CDR3: CSASRELTSWSSYNEQFF. CDR3 sequence (DNA): TGCAGTGCTAGTAGGGAGCTGACTAGTTGGAGTTCCTACAATGAGCAGTTCTTC.

A single count supports this clone. The V gene is TRBV19, the J gene TRBJ2-2, with 10 bases aligning to TRBD2. The CDR3 contains 14 residues. V lost 8 bases to trimming and J lost 7 bases; unmatched junction nucleotides: 7. Germline CDR1 is LNHDA and CDR2 is SQIVND (reference sequence). CDR3 bases: TGTGCCAGTGAAACTAGCGGGAAAGGCGGGGAGCTGTTTTTT. Translated, it gives CASETSGKGGELFF.

This chain joins TRBV4-1 and TRBJ1-4; D perhaps matches TRBD1 (6 bases). CDR3 size: 15 residues. Germline V gene sequence: CDR1 MGHRA, CDR2 YSYEKL. Trimming left V 4 bases short and J 7 bases short, with 16 bases between. For the CDR3, the DNA is TGCGCCAGCAGCCCGGGGACACCGAAGGCTGAAAAACTGTTTTTT. This encodes CASSPGTPKAEKLFF.

This chain uses TRBV7-8 with TRBJ2-7; the match to TRBD2 covers 13 bases. J lost 3 bases, V lost 5 bases, and 4 bases had no gene match. The CDR3 runs 15 residues. Germline V lookup: CDR1 SGHVS, CDR2 FQNEAQ. The CDR3 region is CASSQRTSGGYEQYF. The CDR3 bases are TGTGCCAGCAGCCAAAGGACTAGCGGGGGCTACGAGCAGTACTTC.

The J gene is TRBJ2-1, the V gene TRBV2; possible D gene TRBD1, 6 bases. Trimming left V 8 bases short and J 9 bases short, with 11 bases between. CDR1 is SNHLY and CDR2 is FYNNEI in the germline V gene. The CDR3 sequence is 11 residues long. DNA of the CDR3: TGTGCCAGCTCGTTAGGGGGTGAGCAGTTCTTC. The encoded protein is CASSLGGEQFF.

The count of this clone is one. The chain joins TRBV11-3 to TRBJ2-1; 7 positions match TRBD2. Trimming took 5 bases from V and 6 from J; bases not matched to a gene: 10. Per the germline V gene, CDR1 is SGHNT and CDR2 is YENEEA. The CDR3 totals 15 residues. DNA for the CDR3: TGTGCCAGCAGCCATAAGACTAGCCTCGGCAATGAGCAGTTCTTC. Protein product: CASSHKTSLGNEQFF.

The gene calls are TRBV5-1 and TRBJ1-4, with D unclear. The CDR3 consists of 16 residues. V lost 4 bases and J 7 bases, leaving 20 bases between the germline ends. Per germline, CDR1 SGHRS and CDR2 YFSETQ. The CDR3 bases are TGCGCCAGCAGCAACCGGGAGGGCGGTAGAGGTGAAAAACTGTTTTTT. This gives the protein CASSNREGGRGEKLFF.

The rearrangement links TRBV2 to TRBJ2-2, with 12 bases matching TRBD2. J lost 7 bases, V lost 1 base, and 4 bases had no gene match. CDR1 is SNHLY, CDR2 FYNNEI, per germline. The CDR3 is made up of 16 amino acids. The CDR3 region is CASSEGLAGEGGELFF. The CDR3 DNA is TGTGCCAGCAGTGAAGGACTAGCGGGAGAGGGCGGGGAGCTGTTTTTT.

The rearrangement links TRBV2 to TRBJ1-1, with 7 bases that match TRBD1. Germline lookup yields CDR1 SNHLY and CDR2 FYNNEI. V dropped 7 bases and J dropped 7; count of bases not matched to a gene: 21. This CDR3 is 17 amino acids long. The CDR3 protein is CASIIQGTLDGLSEAFF. The DNA for the CDR3 is TGTGCCAGCATCATACAGGGGACACTAGATGGACTAAGTGAAGCTTTCTTT.

V is TRBV7-2 and J is TRBJ2-2; 11 bases align to TRBD2. Trimming at V came to 6 bases and at J to 5 bases, leaving 5 bases not matched to a gene. This CDR3 is built from 15 residues. Germline assignment: CDR1 SGHTA and CDR2 FQGNSA. CDR3 sequence (DNA): TGTGCCAGCAGTACTAGCGGGAGAAGGACCGGGGAGCTGTTTTTT. Translating it yields CASSTSGRRTGELFF.

This clone came up a few times. This rearrangement joins TRBV5-4 to TRBJ1-5, with D tentatively TRBD1 (6 bases). V dropped 2 bases and J dropped 7 bases, with 13 bases sitting between them. The CDR3 covers 14 residues. Germline V gives CDR1 SGHNT, CDR2 YYREEE (reference sequence). CDR3 coding DNA: TGTGCCAGCAGCTTACAGGGAATAAGCCAGCCCCAGCATTTT. Its translation: CASSLQGISQPQHF.

This clone was recorded only once. The chain uses TRBV6-5 and TRBJ2-7; 8 nucleotides match TRBD2. Germline V lookup: CDR1 MNHEY, CDR2 SVGAGI. This CDR3 comprises 13 residues. After removal of 9 bases from V and 3 bases from J, the junction contained 7 bases not matched to a gene. This CDR3 is CASGSGGHYEQYF. The CDR3, as DNA: TGTGCCAGTGGGTCGGGAGGGCACTACGAGCAGTACTTC.